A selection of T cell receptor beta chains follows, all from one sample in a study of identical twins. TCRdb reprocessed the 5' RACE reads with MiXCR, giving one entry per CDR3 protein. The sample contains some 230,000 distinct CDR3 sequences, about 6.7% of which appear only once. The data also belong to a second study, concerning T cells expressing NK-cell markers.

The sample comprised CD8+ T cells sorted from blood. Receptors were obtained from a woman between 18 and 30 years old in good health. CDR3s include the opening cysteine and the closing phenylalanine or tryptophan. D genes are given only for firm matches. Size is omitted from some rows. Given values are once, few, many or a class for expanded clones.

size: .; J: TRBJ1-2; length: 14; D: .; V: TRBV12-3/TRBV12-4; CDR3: CASSLNHPGDGYTF; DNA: TGTGCCAGCAGTTTAAATCACCCAGGGGATGGCTACACCTTC
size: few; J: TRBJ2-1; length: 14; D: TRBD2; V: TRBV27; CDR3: CASSLLAEYNEQFF; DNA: TGTGCCAGCAGTTTGCTAGCGGAGTACAATGAGCAGTTCTTC
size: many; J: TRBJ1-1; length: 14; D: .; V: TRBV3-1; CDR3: CASSQALGGTEAFF; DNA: TGTGCCAGCAGCCAAGCTCTCGGGGGGACTGAAGCTTTCTTT
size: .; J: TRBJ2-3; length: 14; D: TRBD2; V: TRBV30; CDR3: CAWGFAGGTDTQYF; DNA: TGTGCCTGGGGTTTCGCGGGGGGCACAGATACGCAGTATTTT
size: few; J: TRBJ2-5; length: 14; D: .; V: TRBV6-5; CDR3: CASSYSTGAETQYF; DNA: TGTGCCAGCAGTTACTCGACGGGGGCCGAGACCCAGTACTTC
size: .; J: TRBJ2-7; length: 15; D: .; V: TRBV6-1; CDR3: CASIPGPTTSYEQYF; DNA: TGTGCCAGCATCCCGGGTCCCACCACCTCCTACGAGCAGTACTTC
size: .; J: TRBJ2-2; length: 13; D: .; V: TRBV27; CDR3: CASSLKNTGELFF; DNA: TGTGCCAGCAGTTTGAAGAACACCGGGGAGCTGTTTTTT
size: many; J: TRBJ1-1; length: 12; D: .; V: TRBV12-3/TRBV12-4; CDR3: CASTNGTTEAFF; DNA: TGTGCCAGCACGAATGGCACCACTGAAGCTTTCTTT
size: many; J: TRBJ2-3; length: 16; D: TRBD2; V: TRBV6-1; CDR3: CASSLALAGVEDTQYF; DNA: TGTGCCAGCAGTCTAGCACTAGCGGGAGTTGAAGATACGCAGTATTTT
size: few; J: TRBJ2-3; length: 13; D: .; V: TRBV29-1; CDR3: CSARGPYTDTQYF; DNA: TGCAGCGCTCGGGGGCCCTACACAGATACGCAGTATTTT
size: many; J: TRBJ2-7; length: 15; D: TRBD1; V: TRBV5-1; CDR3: CASSFDRGLAYEQYF; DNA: TGCGCCAGCAGCTTTGACAGGGGGCTAGCCTACGAGCAGTACTTC
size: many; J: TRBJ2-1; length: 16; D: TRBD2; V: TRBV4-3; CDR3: CASSQSTSGSYNEQFF; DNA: TGCGCCAGCAGCCAATCGACTAGCGGCTCCTACAATGAGCAGTTCTTC
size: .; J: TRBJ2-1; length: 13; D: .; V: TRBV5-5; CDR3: CASSAPLANEQFF; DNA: TGTGCCAGCAGCGCCCCTTTGGCCAATGAGCAGTTCTTC
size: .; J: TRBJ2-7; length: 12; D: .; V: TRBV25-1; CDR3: CASSIGGYEQYF; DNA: TGTGCCAGCAGTATTGGGGGCTACGAGCAGTACTTC
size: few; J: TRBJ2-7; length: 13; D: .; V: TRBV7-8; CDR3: CASSLEIWGEQYF; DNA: TGTGCCAGCAGCTTAGAGATTTGGGGCGAGCAGTACTTC
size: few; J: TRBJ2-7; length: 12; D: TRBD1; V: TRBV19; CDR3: CASSTDRAEQYF; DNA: TGTGCCAGTAGTACGGACAGGGCCGAGCAGTACTTC
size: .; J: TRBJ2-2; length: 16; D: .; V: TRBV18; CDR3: CASSPGHLANTGELFF; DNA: TGTGCCAGCTCACCAGGACACCTGGCGAACACCGGGGAGCTGTTTTTT
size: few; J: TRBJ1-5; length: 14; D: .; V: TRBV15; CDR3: CATSRDLSDKPQHF; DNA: TGTGCCACCAGCAGAGATCTATCAGATAAACCCCAGCATTTT
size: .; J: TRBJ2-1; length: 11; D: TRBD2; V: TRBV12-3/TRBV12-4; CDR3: CASSLSGLVLF; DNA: TGTGCCAGCAGTCTTTCGGGACTAGTTTTATTC
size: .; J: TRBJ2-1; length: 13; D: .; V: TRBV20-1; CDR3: CSARGEGLGEQFF; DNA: TGCAGTGCTAGAGGAGAGGGGCTGGGTGAGCAGTTCTTC
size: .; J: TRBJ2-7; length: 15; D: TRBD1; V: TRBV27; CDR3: CASRYTGGASYEQYF; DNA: TGTGCCAGCAGGTATACAGGGGGCGCATCCTACGAGCAGTACTTC
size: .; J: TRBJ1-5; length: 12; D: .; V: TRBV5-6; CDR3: CASSIGFQPQHF; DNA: TGTGCCAGCAGCATCGGATTTCAGCCCCAGCATTTT
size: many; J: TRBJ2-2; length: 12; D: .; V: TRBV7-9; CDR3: CATPQVAGELFF; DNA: TGTGCCACCCCCCAAGTTGCCGGGGAGCTGTTTTTT